Reported below is one T cell receptor beta chain. Its antigen is currently unknown. This sample is drawn from a study of cytomegalovirus exposure and HLA in healthy donors. Findings and limits, study-wide: Later work showed greater clonal expansion in HLA-associated TCR beta chains than in equally common others. By HLA locus, TCR association rates varied in a later analysis, with DRB1 showing the most and HLA-C the fewest. Reports state that TCR beta sequences accurately predicted most subjects' HLA-A and HLA-B alleles. Earlier analysis found most TCR beta V segments productive about 90% or about 30% of the time.

Researchers ran the PCR with 60 Vbeta and 13 Jbeta primers. Repertoires were generated with immunoSEQ multiplex PCR, while TCRdb's copy carries only in-frame clones and drops some. The data hold some 78,000 clones, with 70% to 85% observed a single time. The clonotype comes from a man aged 35 to 55 in good health and CMV-seropositive. The sequenced sample consisted of PBMCs.

In nucleotides, the CDR3 is TGTGCCAGCAGTTGGGGGACTAGCGGGGGTGCCGGGGAGCTGTTTTTT. Its translation is CASSWGTSGGAGELFF. The rearrangement uses TRBV27 and TRBJ2-2; 14 bases align to TRBD2. Germline trimming cut 4 bases from V and 6 bases from J; bases unmatched to any gene: 4. The CDR3 extends over 16 amino acids. Germline values: CDR1 MNHEY, CDR2 SMNVEV (reference sequence).